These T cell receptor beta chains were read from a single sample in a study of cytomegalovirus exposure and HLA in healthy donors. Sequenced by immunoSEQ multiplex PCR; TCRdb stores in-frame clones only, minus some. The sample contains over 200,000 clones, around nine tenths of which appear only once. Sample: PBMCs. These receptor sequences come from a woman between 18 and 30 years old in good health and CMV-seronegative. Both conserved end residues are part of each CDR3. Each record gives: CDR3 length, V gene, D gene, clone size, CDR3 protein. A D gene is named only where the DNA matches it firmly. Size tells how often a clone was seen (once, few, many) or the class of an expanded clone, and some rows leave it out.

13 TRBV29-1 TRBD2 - CSVDLAGADTQYF
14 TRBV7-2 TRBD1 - CASSLDRGYYEQYF
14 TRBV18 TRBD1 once CASSQDRGGNTIYF
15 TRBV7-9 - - CASSLIGKANYGYTF
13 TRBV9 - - CASSSTIDNEQFF
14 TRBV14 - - CASSPDRPDTEAFF
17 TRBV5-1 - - CASSRGLGTSVVDEQFF
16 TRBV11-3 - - CASYQMADRTNEKLFF
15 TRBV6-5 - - CASRRTDMNTGELFF
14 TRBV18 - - CASSPTGLYNEQFF
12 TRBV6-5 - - CASSYRGAEAFF
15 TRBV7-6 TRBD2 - CASSQVAGSSYEQYF
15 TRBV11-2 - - CASSAEGRRYNEQFF
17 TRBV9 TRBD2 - CASSVEGSGGVGETQYF
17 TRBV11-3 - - CASSFPINPSYTDTQYF
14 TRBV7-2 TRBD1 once CASWKDRVVGEQFF
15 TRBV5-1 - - CASSLTGSSYNEQFF
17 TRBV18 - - CASSQPKHTPSGNTIYF
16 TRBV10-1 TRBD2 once CASSETTSGAYNEQFF
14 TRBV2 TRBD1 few CASSEDRRSEKLFF
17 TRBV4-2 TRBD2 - CASSQDASGRPSYEQYF
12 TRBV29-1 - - CSVLQGKNEQYF
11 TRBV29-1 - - CSADSLWGYTF
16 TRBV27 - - CASSLEFSGVNYGYTF
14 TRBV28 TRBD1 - CASSFGQGYSPLHF
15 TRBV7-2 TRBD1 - CASSLSYDRGNIQYF
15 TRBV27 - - CASRLRGGRAYEQYF
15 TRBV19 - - CASSFRRQIQETQYF
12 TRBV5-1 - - CASSYAGDGYTF
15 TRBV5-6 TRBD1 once CASSLAGQGAGEQFF
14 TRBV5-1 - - CASSLASVFYGYTF
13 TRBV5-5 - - CASSWWGRAEAFF
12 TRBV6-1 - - CASSELYNEQFF
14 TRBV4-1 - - CASSQGSRDYGYTF
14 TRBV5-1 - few CASSLGLNTDTQYF
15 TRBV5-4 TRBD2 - CASNLGTSGNNEQFF
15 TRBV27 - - CASSLAQGNTGELFF
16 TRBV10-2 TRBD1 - CASSLTGTGRDYGYTF
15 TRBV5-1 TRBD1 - CASSVTGGAEETQYF
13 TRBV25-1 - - CASSEGPTYEQYF
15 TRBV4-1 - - CASSQVARGRPEAFF
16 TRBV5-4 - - CASSLSGGAGNTEAFF
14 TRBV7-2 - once CASSGALVNHEQYF
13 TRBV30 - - CAWSSDEGGKLFF
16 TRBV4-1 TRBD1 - CASSASTGLGNQPQHF
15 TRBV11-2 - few CASSSLARSTDTQYF
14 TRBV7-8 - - CASSLVHPNSPLHF
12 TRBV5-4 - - CASSLDSSEAFF
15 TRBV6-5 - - CASSYAGNSEAEQFF
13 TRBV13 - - CASSNTGSYTIYF
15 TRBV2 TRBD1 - CASIKQGERIYGYTF
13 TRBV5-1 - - CASSSSYQREAFF
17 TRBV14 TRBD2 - CASSRRGGIGNTGELFF
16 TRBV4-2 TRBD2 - CASSPEGLAGGSEQFF
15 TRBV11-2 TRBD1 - CASSLGPTGAGSHTF
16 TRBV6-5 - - CASSYSGGLAKNIQYF
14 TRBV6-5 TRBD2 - CASSSGLAENIQYF
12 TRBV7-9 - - CASSPQGGEQFF
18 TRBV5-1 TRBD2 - CASSLGLAAPRVRERQFF
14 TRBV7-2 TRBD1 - CASSAHRGNTEAFF